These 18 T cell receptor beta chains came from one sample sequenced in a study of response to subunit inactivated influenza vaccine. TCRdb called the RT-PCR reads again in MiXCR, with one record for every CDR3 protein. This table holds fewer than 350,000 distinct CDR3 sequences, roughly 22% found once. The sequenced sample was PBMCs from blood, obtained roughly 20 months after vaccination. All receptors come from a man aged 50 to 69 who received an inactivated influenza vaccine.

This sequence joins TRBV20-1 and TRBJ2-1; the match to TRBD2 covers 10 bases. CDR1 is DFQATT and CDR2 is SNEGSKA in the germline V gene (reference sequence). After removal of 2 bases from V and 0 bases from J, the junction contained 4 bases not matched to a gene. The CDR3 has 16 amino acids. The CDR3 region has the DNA TGCAGTGCTAGAACTGGGACTAGCGCCTCCTACAATGAGCAGTTCTTC. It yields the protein CSARTGTSASYNEQFF.

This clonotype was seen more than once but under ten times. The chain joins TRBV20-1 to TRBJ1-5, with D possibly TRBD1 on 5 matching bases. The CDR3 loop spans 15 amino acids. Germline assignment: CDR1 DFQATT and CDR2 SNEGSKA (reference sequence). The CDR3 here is CKIYRDLSSDQPQHF. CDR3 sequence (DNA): TGCAAAATTTACCGGGACCTTAGCAGCGATCAGCCCCAGCATTTT.

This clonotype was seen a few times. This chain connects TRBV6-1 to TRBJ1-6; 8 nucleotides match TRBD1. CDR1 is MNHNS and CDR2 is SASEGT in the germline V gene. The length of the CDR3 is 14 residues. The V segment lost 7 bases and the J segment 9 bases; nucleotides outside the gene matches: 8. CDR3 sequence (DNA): TGTGCCAGCAAACAAGGACAGGGAGGTTCACCCCTCCACTTT. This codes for CASKQGQGGSPLHF.

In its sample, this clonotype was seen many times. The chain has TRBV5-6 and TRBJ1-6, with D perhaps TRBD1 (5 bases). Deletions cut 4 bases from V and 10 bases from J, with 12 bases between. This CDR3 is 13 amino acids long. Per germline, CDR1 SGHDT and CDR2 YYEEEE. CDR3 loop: CASSLRQNSPLHF. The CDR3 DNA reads TGTGCCAGCAGCCTGAGACAGAACTCACCCCTCCACTTT. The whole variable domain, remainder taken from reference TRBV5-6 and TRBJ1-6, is DAGVTQSPTHLIKTRGQQVTLRCSPKSGHDTVSWYQQALGQGPQFIFQYYEEEERQRGNFPDRFSGHQFPNYSSELNVNALLLGDSALYLCASSLRQNSPLHFGNGTRLTVT.

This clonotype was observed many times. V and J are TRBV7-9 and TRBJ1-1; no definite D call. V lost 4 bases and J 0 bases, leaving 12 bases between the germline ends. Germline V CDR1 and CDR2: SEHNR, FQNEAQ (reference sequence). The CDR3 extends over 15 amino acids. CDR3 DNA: TGTGCCAGCAGCTCCTGGACTGATTTGAACACTGAAGCTTTCTTT. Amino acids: CASSSWTDLNTEAFF.

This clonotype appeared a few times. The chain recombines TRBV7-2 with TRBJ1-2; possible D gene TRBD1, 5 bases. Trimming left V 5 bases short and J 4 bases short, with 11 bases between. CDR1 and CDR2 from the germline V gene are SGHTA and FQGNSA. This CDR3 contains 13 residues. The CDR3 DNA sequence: TGTGCCAGCAGCGAAATCGACAGCTATGGCTACACCTTC. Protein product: CASSEIDSYGYTF.

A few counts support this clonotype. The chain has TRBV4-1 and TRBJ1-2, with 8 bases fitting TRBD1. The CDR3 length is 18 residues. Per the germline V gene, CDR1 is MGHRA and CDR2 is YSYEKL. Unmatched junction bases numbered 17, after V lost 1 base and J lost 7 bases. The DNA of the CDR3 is TGCGCCAGCAGCCAAGTGTTCGATGTGGACAGGGTGATGAGTGGCTACACCTTC. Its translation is CASSQVFDVDRVMSGYTF.

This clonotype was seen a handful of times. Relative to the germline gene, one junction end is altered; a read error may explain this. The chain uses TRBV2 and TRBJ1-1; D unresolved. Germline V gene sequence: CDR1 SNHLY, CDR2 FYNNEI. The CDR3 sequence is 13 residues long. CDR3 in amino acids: CASSEELKTEAFF. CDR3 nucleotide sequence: TGTGCCAGCAGCGAAGAACTTAAGACTGAAGCTTTCTTT.

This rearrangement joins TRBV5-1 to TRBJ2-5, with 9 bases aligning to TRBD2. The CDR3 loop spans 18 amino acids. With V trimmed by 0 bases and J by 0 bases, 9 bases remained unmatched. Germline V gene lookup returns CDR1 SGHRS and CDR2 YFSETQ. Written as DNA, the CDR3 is TGCGCCAGCAGCTTGGGCTCGGCTAGCGGGGCCAACCAAGAGACCCAGTACTTC. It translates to CASSLGSASGANQETQYF. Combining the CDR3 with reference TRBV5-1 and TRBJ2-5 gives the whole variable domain KAGVTQTPRYLIKTRGQQVTLSCSPISGHRSVSWYQQTPGQGLQFLFEYFSETQRNKGNFPGRFSGRQFSNSRSEMNVSTLELGDSALYLCASSLGSASGANQETQYFGPGTRLLVL.

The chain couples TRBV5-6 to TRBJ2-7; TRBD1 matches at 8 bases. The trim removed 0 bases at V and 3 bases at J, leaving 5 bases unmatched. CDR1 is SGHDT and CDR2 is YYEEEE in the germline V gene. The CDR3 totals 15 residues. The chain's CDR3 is CASSLGGQGDYEQYF. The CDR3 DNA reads TGTGCCAGCAGCTTGGGAGGACAGGGCGACTACGAGCAGTACTTC.

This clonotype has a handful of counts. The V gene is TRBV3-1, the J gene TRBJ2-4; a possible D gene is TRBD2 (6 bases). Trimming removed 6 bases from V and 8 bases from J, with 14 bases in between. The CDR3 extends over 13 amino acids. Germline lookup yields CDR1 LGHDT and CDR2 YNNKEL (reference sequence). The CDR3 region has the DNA TGTGCCAGCAGAGCCCCGTCTAGCGACATTCAGTACTTC. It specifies CASRAPSSDIQYF. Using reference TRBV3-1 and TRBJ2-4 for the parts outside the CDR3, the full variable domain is DTAVSQTPKYLVTQMGNDKSIKCEQNLGHDTMYWYKQDSKKFLKIMFSYNNKELIINETVPNRFSPKSPDKAHLNLHINSLELGDSAVYFCASRAPSSDIQYFGAGTRLSVL.

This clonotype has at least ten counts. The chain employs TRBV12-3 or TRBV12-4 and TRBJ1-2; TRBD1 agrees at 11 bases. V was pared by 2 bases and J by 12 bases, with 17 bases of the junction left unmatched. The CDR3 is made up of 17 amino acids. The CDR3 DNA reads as TGTGCCAGCAGTTTAACATACACTGGACAGGGGGCTTTCAAAAACACCTTC. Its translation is CASSLTYTGQGAFKNTF.

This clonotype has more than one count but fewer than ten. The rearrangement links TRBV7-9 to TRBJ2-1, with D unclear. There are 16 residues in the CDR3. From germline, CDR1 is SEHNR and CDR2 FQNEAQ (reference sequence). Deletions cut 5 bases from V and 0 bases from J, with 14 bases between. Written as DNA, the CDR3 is TGTGCCAGCAGCGATTATGCACATAGCTCCTACAATGAGCAGTTCTTC. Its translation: CASSDYAHSSYNEQFF.

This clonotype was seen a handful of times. The CDR3 is CASSPGTYTSGNTIYF. The CDR3, as DNA: TGTGCCAGCTCACCAGGGACATATACCTCTGGAAACACCATATATTTT. This chain connects TRBV18 to TRBJ1-3; possibly TRBD1 for D (6 bases). The ends were cut back, 2 bases at V and 0 bases at J, with 11 bases in the middle. From germline, CDR1 is KGHSH and CDR2 LQKENI. The length of the CDR3 is 16 residues. The whole variable domain, remainder taken from reference TRBV18 and TRBJ1-3, is NAGVMQNPRHLVRRRGQEARLRCSPMKGHSHVYWYRQLPEEGLKFMVYLQKENIIDESGMPKERFSAEFPKEGPSILRIQQVVRGDSAAYFCASSPGTYTSGNTIYFGEGSWLTVV.

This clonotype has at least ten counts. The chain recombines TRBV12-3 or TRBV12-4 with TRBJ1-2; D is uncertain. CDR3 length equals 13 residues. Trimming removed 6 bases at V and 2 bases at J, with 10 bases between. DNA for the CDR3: TGTGCCAGCAGCTTGGCCAGGAACTATGGCTACACCTTC. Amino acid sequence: CASSLARNYGYTF.

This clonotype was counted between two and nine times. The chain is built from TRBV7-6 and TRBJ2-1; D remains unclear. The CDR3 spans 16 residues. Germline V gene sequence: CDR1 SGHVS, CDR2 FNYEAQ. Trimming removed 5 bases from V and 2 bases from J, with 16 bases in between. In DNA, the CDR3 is TGTGCCAGCAGCCTAGAATTAGTTTCGACCTACAATGAGCAGTTCTTC. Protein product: CASSLELVSTYNEQFF. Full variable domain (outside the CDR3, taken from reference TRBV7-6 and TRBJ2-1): GAGVSQSPRYKVTKRGQDVALRCDPISGHVSLYWYRQALGQGPEFLTYFNYEAQQDKSGLPNDRFSAERPEGSISTLTIQRTEQRDSAMYRCASSLELVSTYNEQFFGPGTRLTVL.

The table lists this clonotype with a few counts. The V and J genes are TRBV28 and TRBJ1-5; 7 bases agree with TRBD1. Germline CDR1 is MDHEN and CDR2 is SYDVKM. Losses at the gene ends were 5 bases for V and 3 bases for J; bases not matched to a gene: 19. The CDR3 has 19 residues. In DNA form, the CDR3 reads TGTGCCAGCAGTAGATTAAGGGGGCTGGGGGTTTCGAACAATCAGCCCCAGCATTTT. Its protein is CASSRLRGLGVSNNQPQHF.

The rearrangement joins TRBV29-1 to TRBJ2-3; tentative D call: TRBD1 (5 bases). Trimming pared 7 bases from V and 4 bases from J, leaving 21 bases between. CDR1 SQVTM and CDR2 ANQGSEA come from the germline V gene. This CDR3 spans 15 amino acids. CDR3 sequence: CSGFLSRQNPDTQYF. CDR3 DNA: TGCAGCGGTTTCCTGAGCCGACAGAACCCAGATACGCAGTATTTT.